Listed here are 28 T cell receptor beta chains from one sample, sequenced in a study of cytomegalovirus exposure and HLA in healthy donors. In the PCR, 60 Vbeta and 13 Jbeta primers were used. Measured with immunoSEQ multiplex PCR; TCRdb has only the in-frame clones, and not every one. Altogether about 190,000 clones are present, approximately 83% being singletons, with the ten largest covering about a tenth. Sequencing used PBMCs. These receptors all stem from a woman in her fifties or sixties in good health and CMV-seropositive.

The chain joins TRBV28 to TRBJ2-1, with 9 bases fitting TRBD1. After removal of 6 bases from V and 4 bases from J, the junction contained 4 bases not matched to a gene. The CDR3 sequence is 14 residues long. Germline CDR1 MDHEN, CDR2 SYDVKM. For the CDR3, the DNA is TGTGCCAGCAGGGGGGGACAGGGTTACAATGAGCAGTTCTTC. This codes for CASRGGQGYNEQFF.

This clone showed up just a few times. The chain recombines TRBV6-5 with TRBJ1-2; D remains ambiguous. The CDR3 is 15 residues long. Germline V lookup: CDR1 MNHEY, CDR2 SVGAGI. The germline V and J ends were trimmed by 2 bases and 0 bases, with 10 bases remaining between them. DNA for the CDR3: TGTGCCAGCAGTTACGGCAGATCCTCTAACTATGGCTACACCTTC. It yields the protein CASSYGRSSNYGYTF.

The rearrangement uses TRBV5-1 and TRBJ1-2; D is uncertain. Germline V gene lookup returns CDR1 SGHRS and CDR2 YFSETQ. The V end was cut by 4 bases, the J end by 4 bases, with 20 bases between. CDR3 length: 16 amino acids. In DNA, the CDR3 is TGCGCCAGCAGCCCGGACGGGGAAATGCGAGGCTATGGCTACACCTTC. Residues: CASSPDGEMRGYGYTF.

The CDR3 here is CASSNERGAGSYNEQFF. Here the CDR3 DNA reads TGTGCCAGTAGTAACGAGCGGGGGGCGGGGTCCTACAATGAGCAGTTCTTC. This rearrangement joins TRBV19 to TRBJ2-1; 9 nucleotides line up with TRBD2. The germline V gene encodes CDR1 LNHDA and CDR2 SQIVND (reference sequence). CDR3 size: 17 residues. J gave up 1 base and V 4 bases, and 8 bases lay outside the gene matches.

The gene calls are TRBV7-9 and TRBJ1-3; D gene uncertain. The CDR3 is 16 residues long. The V and J ends lost 5 bases and 1 base respectively, with 15 bases between them. Germline CDR1 is SEHNR and CDR2 is FQNEAQ (reference sequence). The CDR3 spells CASSPSGSGSGNTIYF. CDR3 coding DNA: TGTGCCAGCAGCCCCTCGGGGTCGGGGTCTGGAAACACCATATATTTT.

The CDR3 sequence is CSVILGTRMNTEAFF. For the CDR3, the DNA is TGCAGCGTTATTCTCGGGACACGGATGAACACTGAAGCTTTCTTT. The V and J genes are TRBV29-1 and TRBJ1-1; TRBD1 might be the D (6 bases). Germline CDR1 and CDR2: SQVTM and ANQGSEA. The CDR3 has 15 amino acids. V was pared by 5 bases and J by 0 bases, with 16 bases between.

The gene calls are TRBV6-5 and TRBJ2-5; the match to TRBD1 covers 8 bases. Germline lookup yields CDR1 MNHEY and CDR2 SVGAGI. The CDR3 has 12 amino acids. J gave up 7 bases and V 6 bases, and 4 bases lay outside the gene matches. The DNA of the CDR3 is TGTGCCAGCAGGCCCGGGACAGGGACCCAGTACTTC. It specifies CASRPGTGTQYF.

This chain joins TRBV6-5 and TRBJ2-1; 7 bases align to TRBD1. There are 15 residues in the CDR3. Germline V CDR1 and CDR2: MNHEY, SVGAGI. V shed 2 bases, J shed 7 bases, and the junction held 8 bases outside the gene matches. CDR3 bases: TGTGCCAGCAGTTACCGACCAGGGGGTTGGAATGAGCAGTTCTTC. Encoded protein: CASSYRPGGWNEQFF.

The genes are TRBV19 and TRBJ2-7; TRBD2 agrees at 9 bases. The V segment lost 11 bases and the J segment 7 bases; nucleotides outside the gene matches: 12. CDR1 LNHDA and CDR2 SQIVND come from the germline V gene (reference sequence). The length of the CDR3 is 13 residues. Written as DNA, the CDR3 is TGTGCCTCTTCGGCGGGGGGGCCGGGGGAGCAGTACTTC. Its protein product is CASSAGGPGEQYF.

V usage is TRBV7-2 and J usage is TRBJ1-1; D might be TRBD1 (5 bases). The CDR3 extends over 16 amino acids. V was trimmed by 5 bases and J by 6 bases, leaving 22 bases between them. The germline V gene has CDR1 SGHTA and CDR2 FQGNSA. The DNA for the CDR3 is TGTGCCAGCAGCCCGGGGGGAGCAGGAATTAAGTCTGAAGCTTTCTTT. Its translation is CASSPGGAGIKSEAFF.

Only a few counts were recorded for this clone. The chain couples TRBV19 to TRBJ1-6; D gene ambiguous. There are 14 residues in the CDR3. Germline V lookup: CDR1 LNHDA, CDR2 SQIVND (reference sequence). The V end lost 3 bases, the J end lost 6 bases, and 9 bases lay between the germline ends. This chain's CDR3 is CASSISRINSPLHF. CDR3 DNA sequence: TGTGCCAGTAGTATTTCCAGGATTAATTCACCCCTCCACTTT. The whole variable domain, filled in from reference TRBV19 and TRBJ1-6, reads DGGITQSPKYLFRKEGQNVTLSCEQNLNHDAMYWYRQDPGQGLRLIYYSQIVNDFQKGDIAEGYSVSREKKESFPLTVTSAQKNPTAFYLCASSISRINSPLHFGNGTRLTVT.

This clone was seen only once. This sequence joins TRBV19 and TRBJ2-3, with D hard to call. The germline gives CDR1 LNHDA, CDR2 SQIVND (reference sequence). CDR3 length equals 13 residues. Trimming shortened V by 6 bases and J by 9 bases, and 16 bases separated the two germline ends. CDR3 nucleotide sequence: TGTGCCAGTAGGCAAGAGGCAGTAGGAACGCAGTATTTT. Translation: CASRQEAVGTQYF.

V is TRBV6-5 and J is TRBJ1-2, with 9 bases that match TRBD1. The CDR3 runs 13 residues. CDR1 is MNHEY, CDR2 SVGAGI, per germline. Trimming removed 6 bases from V and 4 bases from J; junction bases left unmatched: 3. CDR3 protein: CASRPGQGYGYTF. The CDR3 DNA sequence: TGTGCCAGCAGGCCGGGACAGGGCTATGGCTACACCTTC.

V is TRBV18 and J is TRBJ1-6; D is undetermined. V lost 2 bases and J 7 bases, leaving 6 bases between the germline ends. The germline gives CDR1 KGHSH, CDR2 LQKENI. CDR3 size: 13 residues. Here the CDR3 reads CASSPSQNSPLHF. In nucleotides, the CDR3 is TGTGCCAGCTCACCATCTCAGAATTCACCCCTCCACTTT.

The chain is built from TRBV5-1 and TRBJ2-1; 10 bases agree with TRBD2. With 4 bases clipped from V and 7 bases from J, the junction kept 8 bases outside the gene matches. The CDR3 is 15 amino acids. Germline CDR1 SGHRS, CDR2 YFSETQ. The CDR3 region has the DNA TGCGCCAGCAGCCCATGGACTAGCGGAGATAATGAGCAGTTCTTC. It translates to CASSPWTSGDNEQFF.

This rearrangement joins TRBV5-4 to TRBJ2-5; 9 bases are shared with TRBD2. The end of the DNA fits TRBJ2-7 better, so the J call may be wrong. The length of the CDR3 is 14 residues. CDR1 SGHNT and CDR2 YYREEE come from the germline V gene (reference sequence). CDR3 nucleotide sequence: TGTGCCAGCAGCTTCGGCGGGGGGGCCCTCGAGCAGTACTTC. Protein: CASSFGGGALEQYF.

This chain joins TRBV7-2 and TRBJ1-1; D is possibly TRBD1 (6 bases). V was trimmed by 5 bases and J by 6 bases, leaving 16 bases between them. This CDR3 has 14 amino acids. Per germline, CDR1 SGHTA and CDR2 FQGNSA. The CDR3 bases are TGTGCCAGCAGCCCTAGCCAGGGGCTTGCTGAAGCTTTCTTT. Its protein is CASSPSQGLAEAFF. Using reference TRBV7-2 and TRBJ1-1 for the parts outside the CDR3, the full variable domain is GAGVSQSPSNKVTEKGKDVELRCDPISGHTALYWYRQSLGQGLEFLIYFQGNSAPDKSGLPSDRFSAERTGGSVSTLTIQRTQQEDSAVYLCASSPSQGLAEAFFGQGTRLTVV.

This clone was recorded a few times. The rearrangement joins TRBV27 to TRBJ1-5; tentative D call: TRBD1 (6 bases). V lost 3 bases to trimming and J lost 4 bases, with 13 bases between them. CDR3 length equals 15 residues. Germline CDR1 and CDR2: MNHEY and SMNVEV (reference sequence). CDR3 in amino acids: CASSFSGQPNQPQHF. CDR3 nucleotide sequence: TGTGCCAGCAGTTTTTCCGGACAGCCGAATCAGCCCCAGCATTTT.

The chain couples TRBV9 to TRBJ2-2; tentatively, D is TRBD2 (6 bases). The germline V and J ends were trimmed by 0 bases and 1 base, with 7 bases remaining between them. CDR3 size: 15 residues. Looked up from germline, CDR1 is SGDLS and CDR2 is YYNGEE. CDR3 coding DNA: TGTGCCAGCAGCGTAGGGGGGGTGAACACCGGGGAGCTGTTTTTT. As protein: CASSVGGVNTGELFF.

The J gene is TRBJ1-2, the V gene TRBV4-1; a weak D match, TRBD1 (5 bases). Deletions cut 4 bases from V and 8 bases from J, with 17 bases between. The CDR3 has 14 residues. Per germline, CDR1 MGHRA and CDR2 YSYEKL. CDR3 sequence reads: CASSLPTAPRGYTF. CDR3 sequence (DNA): TGCGCCAGCAGCCTCCCGACAGCCCCCCGAGGCTACACCTTC.

The chain combines TRBV7-9 with TRBJ2-5; 7 nucleotides agree with TRBD1. Unmatched junction bases numbered 10, after V lost 5 bases and J lost 1 base. The germline CDR1 and CDR2 sequences are SEHNR and FQNEAQ (reference sequence). The CDR3 is 16 residues long. The CDR3 spells CASSPGTAPSQETQYF. The CDR3 DNA follows: TGTGCCAGCAGCCCGGGGACAGCTCCCTCCCAAGAGACCCAGTACTTC.

The gene calls are TRBV2 and TRBJ1-5; D unclear. CDR3 size: 14 residues. Trimming removed 6 bases from V and 0 bases from J, with 9 bases in between. CDR1 and CDR2 from the germline V gene are SNHLY and FYNNEI. The CDR3 reads CASRTPISNQPQHF. The CDR3 bases are TGTGCCAGCAGGACACCTATTAGCAATCAGCCCCAGCATTTT.

The chain uses TRBV6-5 and TRBJ1-2, with TRBD1 matching over 7 bases. The germline gives CDR1 MNHEY, CDR2 SVGAGI. The J segment lost 7 bases and the V segment lost 2 bases, leaving 13 bases of the junction unmatched. The CDR3 consists of 16 residues. The CDR3 sequence is CASSYRTGRRKVGYTF. The CDR3, as DNA: TGTGCCAGCAGTTACCGGACAGGCCGTCGAAAGGTTGGCTACACCTTC.

The count of this clone is one. J is TRBJ2-3 and V is TRBV7-2, with D perhaps TRBD2 (5 bases). There are 14 residues in the CDR3. Looked up from germline, CDR1 is SGHTA and CDR2 is FQGNSA. Between the trimmed V and J ends, which lost 4 bases and 2 bases, there was a span of 10 bases. The CDR3 spells CASSSGDLTDTQYF. DNA of the CDR3: TGTGCCAGCAGCTCCGGGGATCTCACAGATACGCAGTATTTT.

The chain joins TRBV28 to TRBJ2-5; TRBD1 aligns across 7 bases. The CDR3 loop spans 13 amino acids. Trimming at V came to 6 bases and at J to 4 bases, leaving 5 bases not matched to a gene. CDR1 and CDR2 from the germline V gene are MDHEN and SYDVKM. CDR3 sequence reads: CASRTGIRETQYF. Here the CDR3 DNA reads TGTGCCAGCAGGACAGGGATAAGAGAGACCCAGTACTTC.

This chain joins TRBV6-6 and TRBJ1-5; a weak D match, TRBD1 (5 bases). The CDR3 is made up of 14 amino acids. Germline CDR1 and CDR2: MNHNY and SVGAGI (reference sequence). The V and J ends lost 7 bases and 4 bases respectively, with 14 bases between them. The DNA of the CDR3 is TGTGCCAGCACCCTTACAGGTTATAATCAGCCCCAGCATTTT. It yields the protein CASTLTGYNQPQHF.

The V call is TRBV27, the J call TRBJ2-5; 10 bases agree with TRBD1. The J call may be faulty, since TRBJ2-7 better matches the DNA end. Germline CDR1 MNHEY, CDR2 SMNVEV (reference sequence). The length of the CDR3 is 16 residues. This CDR3 is CASSFVPGQGNYEQYF. As DNA, the CDR3 is TGTGCCAGCAGTTTTGTTCCGGGACAGGGGAACTACGAGCAGTACTTC.

This clone has only one observation. This chain links TRBV29-1 with TRBJ1-2, with TRBD1 matching 7 bases. Germline CDR1 and CDR2: SQVTM and ANQGSEA. The CDR3 sequence is 15 residues long. J lost 7 bases, V lost 3 bases, and 14 bases had no gene match. The DNA for the CDR3 is TGCAGCGTTGACATTACGGTGACAGGGAACCGTGGCTACACCTTC. Encoded protein: CSVDITVTGNRGYTF.